Each of the 3 T cell receptor beta chains below was sequenced from the same sample in a study of identifying expanded T cells in peripheral blood. The assay was immunoSEQ multiplex PCR, and TCRdb's table has in-frame clones only and misses some. The sample consists of under 150,000 clones, approximately 86% of them appearing once. The sequencing sample was made of blood. The receptor source for this set is a person between 18 and 75 years old in good health.

This chain connects TRBV7-2 to TRBJ2-2; possible D gene TRBD2, 5 bases. Trimming took off 3 bases at V and 9 bases at J, with 14 bases between the two ends. Per the germline V gene, CDR1 is SGHTA and CDR2 is FQGNSA. The CDR3 spans 14 residues. The CDR3: CASSFDVEGRELFF. The CDR3 DNA reads TGTGCCAGCAGCTTTGATGTCGAGGGCAGGGAGCTGTTTTTT.

CDR3 sequence reads: CASMNRVNTEAFF. DNA for the CDR3: TGTGCCAGTATGAACAGGGTGAACACTGAAGCTTTCTTT. V is TRBV27 and J is TRBJ1-1, with a weak D call TRBD1 (6 bases). Germline V gene data show CDR1 as MNHEY and CDR2 as SMNVEV (reference sequence). V lost 9 bases and J 0 bases, leaving 11 bases between the germline ends. The CDR3 runs 13 residues.

The V gene is TRBV19, the J gene TRBJ2-1; the D gene is possibly TRBD2 (5 bases). The CDR3 spans 13 residues. Trimming left V 4 bases short and J 9 bases short, with 13 bases between. Germline V gene data show CDR1 as LNHDA and CDR2 as SQIVND (reference sequence). The CDR3 here is CASSNPGVVEQFF. CDR3 nucleotide sequence: TGTGCCAGTAGTAATCCCGGGGTGGTTGAGCAGTTCTTC.